This note documents a single TCR beta chain sequence. What it binds is not known. Between the trimmed V and J ends, which lost 0 bases and 5 bases, there was a span of 20 bases. Germline V gene sequence: CDR1 MGHRA, CDR2 YSYEKL. The CDR3 loop spans 17 amino acids. This specimen belongs to a study of cytomegalovirus exposure and HLA in healthy donors. On the study more broadly: The 90 to 150 validation repertoires were produced on the same platform as the 670 or so repertoires of the first cohort. This was reported in a later analysis. General study findings and limits: Usually a TCR sequence was rare, but some public TCRs were found in many donors. Clusters of TCRs from the first cohort tended to co-occur in the 100 to 150 validation repertoires (as a later analysis found).

Only in-frame clones appear in the TCRdb table, and some are missing; sequencing was by immunoSEQ multiplex PCR. The table has about 74,000 clones, roughly 94% seen once. The chain is built from TRBV4-1 and TRBJ2-7; the D gene is possibly TRBD1 (6 bases). The clonotype was recovered from a woman between 18 and 29 years old in good health and CMV-seropositive. The sample was PBMCs. The CDR3 sequence: CASSQEIGGIVMDEQYF. CDR3 sequence (DNA): TGCGCCAGCAGCCAAGAAATTGGGGGCATTGTAATGGACGAGCAGTACTTC.